This TCR beta chain was obtained from a study of patients and donors after allogeneic stem cell transplantation. The length of the CDR3 is 13 residues. The V gene end was trimmed by 6 bases and the J gene end by 3 bases; junction bases not matched to a gene: 0. The germline V gene has CDR1 MNHEY and CDR2 SVGEGT. TCRdb reprocessed the RT-PCR reads via MiXCR and lists one record per CDR3 protein. The table includes roughly 200,000 distinct CDR3 sequences, 41% detected once. The sequence came from a human donor who was either an allogeneic HSCT recipient or a stem cell or donor lymphocyte infusion donor (not recorded which). It is not recorded whose cells these are; they may come from a transplant donor. Material: blood, either unsorted or a sorted T cell fraction (not recorded which). The chain carries TRBV6-2 or TRBV6-3 and TRBJ2-5; 11 bases match TRBD2. The CDR3 DNA sequence: TGTGCCAGCAGGACTAGCGGGAAAGAGACCCAGTACTTC. Translation gives CASRTSGKETQYF.